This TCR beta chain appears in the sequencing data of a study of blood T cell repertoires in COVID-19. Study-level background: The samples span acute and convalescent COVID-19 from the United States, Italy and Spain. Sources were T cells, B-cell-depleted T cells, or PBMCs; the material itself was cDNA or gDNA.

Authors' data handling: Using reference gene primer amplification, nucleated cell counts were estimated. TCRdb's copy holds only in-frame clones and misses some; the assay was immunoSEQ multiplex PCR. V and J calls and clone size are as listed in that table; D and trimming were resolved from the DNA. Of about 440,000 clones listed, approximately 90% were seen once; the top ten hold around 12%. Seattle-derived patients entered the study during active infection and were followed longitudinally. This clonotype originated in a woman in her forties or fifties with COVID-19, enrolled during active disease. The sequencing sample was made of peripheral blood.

The CDR3 spells CASTLSAGINNEQFF. CDR3 nucleotides: TGTGCCAGCACCCTGTCGGCGGGGATTAACAATGAGCAGTTCTTC. The rearrangement links TRBV4-2 to TRBJ2-1; weak D call: TRBD2 (6 bases). The ends were cut back, 7 bases at V and 5 bases at J, with 18 bases in the middle. Germline CDR1 and CDR2: LGHNA and YNFKEQ. There are 15 residues in the CDR3.